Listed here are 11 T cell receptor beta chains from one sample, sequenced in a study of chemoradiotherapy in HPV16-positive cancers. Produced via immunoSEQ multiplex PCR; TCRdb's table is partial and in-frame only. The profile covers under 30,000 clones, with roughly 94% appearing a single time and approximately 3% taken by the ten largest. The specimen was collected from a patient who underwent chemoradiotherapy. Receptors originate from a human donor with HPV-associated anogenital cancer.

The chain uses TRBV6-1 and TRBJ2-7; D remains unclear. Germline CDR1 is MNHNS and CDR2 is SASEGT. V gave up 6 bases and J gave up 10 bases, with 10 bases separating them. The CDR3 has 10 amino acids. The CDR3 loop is CASRTTHQYF. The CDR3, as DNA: TGTGCCAGCAGGACGACACACCAGTACTTC.

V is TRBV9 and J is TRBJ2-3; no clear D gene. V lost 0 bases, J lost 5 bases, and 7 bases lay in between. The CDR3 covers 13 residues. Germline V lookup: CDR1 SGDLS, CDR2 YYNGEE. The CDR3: CASSVAWGDTQYF. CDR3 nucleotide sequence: TGTGCCAGCAGCGTAGCTTGGGGAGATACGCAGTATTTT.

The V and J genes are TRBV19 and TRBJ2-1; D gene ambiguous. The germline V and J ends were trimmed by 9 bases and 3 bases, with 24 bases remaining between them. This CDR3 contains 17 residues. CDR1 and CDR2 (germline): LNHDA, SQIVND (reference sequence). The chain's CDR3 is CASSPARALGSYNEQFF. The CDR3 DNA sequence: TGTGCCAGCTCCCCCGCCCGCGCACTGGGCAGCTACAATGAGCAGTTCTTC.

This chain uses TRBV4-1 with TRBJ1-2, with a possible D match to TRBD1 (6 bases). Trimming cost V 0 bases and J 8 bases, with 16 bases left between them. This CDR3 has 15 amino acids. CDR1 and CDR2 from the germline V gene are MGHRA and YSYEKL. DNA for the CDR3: TGCGCCAGCAGCCAAGAGGTTCCAGGGGTCAACGGCTACACCTTC. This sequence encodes CASSQEVPGVNGYTF.

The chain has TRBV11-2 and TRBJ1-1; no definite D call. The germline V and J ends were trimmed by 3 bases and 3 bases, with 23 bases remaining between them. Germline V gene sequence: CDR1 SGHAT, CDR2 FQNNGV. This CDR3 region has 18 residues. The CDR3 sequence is CASSFPTPRPQSYTEAFF. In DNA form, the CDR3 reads TGTGCCAGCAGCTTCCCCACTCCCCGACCCCAGAGTTACACTGAAGCTTTCTTT.

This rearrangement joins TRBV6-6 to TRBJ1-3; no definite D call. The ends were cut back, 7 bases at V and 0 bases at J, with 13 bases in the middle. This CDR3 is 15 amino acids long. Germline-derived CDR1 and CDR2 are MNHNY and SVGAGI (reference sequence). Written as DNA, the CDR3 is TGTGCCAGCACCTCCCTCAGGTTCTCTGGAAACACCATATATTTT. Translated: CASTSLRFSGNTIYF.

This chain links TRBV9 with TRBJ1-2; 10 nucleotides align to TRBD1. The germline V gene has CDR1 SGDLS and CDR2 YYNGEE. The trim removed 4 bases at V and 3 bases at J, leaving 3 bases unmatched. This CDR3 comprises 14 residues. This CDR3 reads CASSRTGGYYGYTF. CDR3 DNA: TGTGCCAGCAGCCGGACAGGGGGTTACTATGGCTACACCTTC.

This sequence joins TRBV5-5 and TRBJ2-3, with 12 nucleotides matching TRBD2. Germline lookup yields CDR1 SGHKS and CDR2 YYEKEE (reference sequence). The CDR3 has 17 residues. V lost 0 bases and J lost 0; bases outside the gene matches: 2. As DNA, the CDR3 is TGTGCCAGCAGCTTGGGGACTAGCGGGGAAAGCACAGATACGCAGTATTTT. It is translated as CASSLGTSGESTDTQYF.

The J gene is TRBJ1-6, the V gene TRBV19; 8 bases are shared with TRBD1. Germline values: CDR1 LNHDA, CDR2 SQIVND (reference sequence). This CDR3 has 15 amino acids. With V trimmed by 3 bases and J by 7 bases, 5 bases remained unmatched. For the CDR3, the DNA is TGTGCCAGTAGTATCGCTCAGGGGGCGAATTCACCCCTCCACTTT. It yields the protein CASSIAQGANSPLHF.

CDR3 in amino acids: CASTLGRINYGYTF. The CDR3 bases are TGTGCCAGCACCCTGGGACGGATTAACTATGGCTACACCTTC. This chain links TRBV2 with TRBJ1-2, with D maybe TRBD1 (5 bases). CDR1 is SNHLY, CDR2 FYNNEI, per germline. CDR3 length: 14 amino acids. The V end lost 7 bases, the J end lost 1 base, and 13 bases lay between the germline ends.

The CDR3 DNA reads TGTGCCAGTACCGGACAGGTACCGAACACCGGGGAGCTGTTTTTT. This gives the protein CASTGQVPNTGELFF. The rearrangement uses TRBV19 and TRBJ2-2; 7 nucleotides match TRBD1. CDR1 and CDR2 (germline): LNHDA, SQIVND (reference sequence). Losses at the gene ends were 7 bases for V and 0 bases for J; bases not matched to a gene: 5. This CDR3 region has 15 residues.